One sample yielded the 21 T cell receptor beta chains listed below, sequenced in a study of T cells and Merkel cell carcinoma outcomes. Clones were read by immunoSEQ multiplex PCR, and TCRdb kept only the in-frame ones, dropping some. Here the sample spans some 15,000 clones, roughly 79% being singletons. Specimen: tumor tissue from Merkel cell carcinoma. These receptors all come from a human donor with Merkel cell carcinoma.

The V gene is TRBV7-9, the J gene TRBJ1-1; D unresolved. V was trimmed by 2 bases and J by 8 bases, leaving 6 bases between them. CDR1 and CDR2 from the germline V gene are SEHNR and FQNEAQ (reference sequence). The CDR3 has 11 amino acids. CDR3 sequence: CASSLRKEAFF. The CDR3 DNA reads as TGTGCCAGCAGCTTACGGAAGGAAGCTTTCTTT.

The table lists this clone with a few counts. V usage is TRBV15 and J usage is TRBJ1-2; D might be TRBD1 (5 bases). Trimming cost V 0 bases and J 6 bases, with 14 bases left between them. The CDR3 is made up of 15 amino acids. Germline CDR1 and CDR2: LNHNV and YYDKDF (reference sequence). The DNA of the CDR3 is TGTGCCACCAGCAGAGATCGGGGCAGGGCAGATGGCTACACCTTC. Translation: CATSRDRGRADGYTF.

The V gene is TRBV6-5, the J gene TRBJ1-1; 7 bases match TRBD1. Unmatched junction bases numbered 7, after V lost 4 bases and J lost 11 bases. CDR1 and CDR2 from the germline V gene are MNHEY and SVGAGI. The CDR3 consists of 12 residues. The CDR3 sequence is CASSSNTGAAFF. CDR3 DNA sequence: TGTGCCAGCAGTTCCAATACAGGGGCCGCTTTCTTT.

CDR3 sequence reads: CASSLSPGISYGYTF. CDR3 in DNA: TGTGCCAGCAGCTTAAGCCCAGGGATAAGCTATGGCTACACCTTC. V is TRBV7-9 and J is TRBJ1-2; possible D gene TRBD1, 5 bases. CDR1 SEHNR and CDR2 FQNEAQ come from the germline V gene (reference sequence). This CDR3 contains 15 residues. Trimming left V 2 bases short and J 4 bases short, with 14 bases between.

The chain is built from TRBV4-1 and TRBJ2-3; TRBD2 aligns across 11 bases. The CDR3 spans 18 residues. J gave up 0 bases and V 1 base, and 6 bases lay outside the gene matches. The germline CDR1 and CDR2 sequences are MGHRA and YSYEKL. DNA of the CDR3: TGCGCCAGCAGCCAAGTGTCCCTAGCGGGAGGTAGCACAGATACGCAGTATTTT. It encodes CASSQVSLAGGSTDTQYF.

The chain recombines TRBV7-9 with TRBJ1-2; TRBD1 matches 9 bases. Germline V gene data show CDR1 as SEHNR and CDR2 as FQNEAQ (reference sequence). V was clipped by 5 bases and J by 2 bases; unmatched bases: 6. This CDR3 has 15 residues. CDR3 nucleotides: TGTGCCAGCAGCCCTGCGGGACAGGGCAACTATGGCTACACCTTC. Translating it yields CASSPAGQGNYGYTF.

By frequency in the sample, this clone is medium-sized. Other nucleotide sequences in the sample specify the same CDR3. The V gene is TRBV7-8, the J gene TRBJ2-1, with D possibly being TRBD2 (6 bases). Trimming left V 1 base short and J 10 bases short, with 8 bases between. Per germline, CDR1 SGHVS and CDR2 FQNEAQ. The CDR3 has 12 residues. The CDR3 DNA follows: TGTGCCAGCAGCTTAGGTGGGGGGGAGCAGTTCTTC. This sequence encodes CASSLGGGEQFF.

The V gene is TRBV18, the J gene TRBJ1-5, with D perhaps TRBD1 (6 bases). The CDR3 consists of 13 residues. CDR1 KGHSH and CDR2 LQKENI come from the germline V gene. Trimming pared 8 bases from V and 7 bases from J, leaving 15 bases between. CDR3 region: CASSRDTRQPQHF. CDR3 DNA: TGTGCCAGCAGCCGGGACACCAGGCAGCCCCAGCATTTT.

The chain carries TRBV6-1 and TRBJ2-1; tentative D call: TRBD1 (6 bases). CDR3 length: 17 amino acids. Germline V gene sequence: CDR1 MNHNS, CDR2 SASEGT. Trimming shortened V by 2 bases and J by 2 bases, and 16 bases separated the two germline ends. The CDR3 reads CASSEIWAQGTYNEQFF. CDR3 bases: TGTGCCAGCAGTGAAATCTGGGCACAGGGAACCTACAATGAGCAGTTCTTC.

The V gene is TRBV6-5, the J gene TRBJ1-2; D uncertain. Germline V lookup: CDR1 MNHEY, CDR2 SVGAGI. The CDR3 consists of 16 residues. V dropped 0 bases and J dropped 2 bases, with 13 bases sitting between them. CDR3 sequence: CASSYSAWARNYGYTF. As DNA, the CDR3 is TGTGCCAGCAGTTACTCGGCGTGGGCCAGGAACTATGGCTACACCTTC.

V gene TRBV5-1 combines with J gene TRBJ1-6, with unresolved D. CDR3 length equals 16 residues. Trimming took off 2 bases at V and 0 bases at J, with 9 bases between the two ends. CDR1 is SGHRS, CDR2 YFSETQ, per germline. The CDR3 here is CASSFEGSSYNSPLHF. The CDR3 DNA is TGCGCCAGCAGCTTTGAAGGTAGCTCCTATAATTCACCCCTCCACTTT.

The rearrangement links TRBV2 to TRBJ2-3, with a tentative D call TRBD2 (5 bases). V was shortened by 6 bases and J by 4 bases, with 17 bases between the two germline ends. CDR3 length: 15 amino acids. Germline-derived CDR1 and CDR2 are SNHLY and FYNNEI. The CDR3 DNA follows: TGTGCCAGCAGGCAAGGGAGTAGCCCCCCAGATACGCAGTATTTT. This sequence encodes CASRQGSSPPDTQYF.

The chain has TRBV19 and TRBJ2-1, with 7 bases matching TRBD1. J was trimmed by 15 bases and V by 2 bases; bases with no gene match: 10. Germline V gives CDR1 LNHDA, CDR2 SQIVND (reference sequence). CDR3 length: 13 residues. The CDR3 reads CASSITQGGPTFF. CDR3 in DNA: TGTGCCAGTAGTATAACCCAAGGGGGCCCTACGTTCTTC.

Only one count was recorded for this clone. As DNA, the CDR3 is TGTGCCACCAGCAGAGAAGGCACGTTCGGAAACACCATATATTTT. This encodes CATSREGTFGNTIYF. The chain joins TRBV15 to TRBJ1-3; D call uncertain. Germline-derived CDR1 and CDR2 are LNHNV and YYDKDF (reference sequence). The V end lost 0 bases, the J end lost 4 bases, and 10 bases lay between the germline ends. This CDR3 comprises 15 residues.

The table lists this clone with a few counts. The rearrangement links TRBV7-3 to TRBJ2-1, with no clear D. The CDR3 sequence is 16 residues long. Germline CDR1 reads SGHTA; CDR2 reads FQGTGA. The ends were cut back, 0 bases at V and 1 base at J, with 10 bases in the middle. CDR3 in amino acids: CASSLTGPQSYNEQFF. DNA for the CDR3: TGTGCCAGCAGCTTAACCGGACCCCAGTCCTACAATGAGCAGTTCTTC.

The chain links TRBV5-6 to TRBJ1-1; tentative D call: TRBD1 (5 bases). The CDR3 has 15 residues. Germline V CDR1 and CDR2: SGHDT, YYEEEE. The V end lost 1 base, the J end lost 0 bases, and 10 bases lay between the germline ends. The chain's CDR3 is CASSLMPGMNTEAFF. For the CDR3, the DNA is TGTGCCAGCAGCTTGATGCCAGGGATGAACACTGAAGCTTTCTTT.

The gene calls are TRBV5-1 and TRBJ1-1; 11 bases line up with TRBD1. The germline CDR1 and CDR2 sequences are SGHRS and YFSETQ. The ends lost 0 bases at V and 10 bases at J; junction bases unmatched: 5. CDR3 size: 14 residues. The chain's CDR3 is CASSLGTGGLGAFF. For the CDR3, the DNA is TGCGCCAGCAGCTTGGGGACAGGGGGCTTAGGAGCTTTCTTT.

V gene TRBV4-1 combines with J gene TRBJ2-5; D gene uncertain. The CDR3 has 12 amino acids. CDR1 is MGHRA, CDR2 YSYEKL, per germline. V was shortened by 0 bases and J by 5 bases, with 4 bases between the two germline ends. CDR3 in DNA: TGCGCCAGCAGCCAAGAGAGGGAGACCCAGTACTTC. It specifies CASSQERETQYF.

This chain links TRBV14 with TRBJ2-6, with D possibly called TRBD1 or TRBD2 (5 bases each). Germline V gene sequence: CDR1 SGHDN, CDR2 FVKESK. The ends were cut back, 4 bases at V and 2 bases at J, with 18 bases in the middle. This CDR3 is built from 18 residues. The CDR3 loop is CASSLTRPSGPGANVLTF. In DNA, the CDR3 is TGTGCCAGCAGCCTAACGCGGCCCTCGGGACCTGGGGCCAACGTCCTGACTTTC.

The rearrangement uses TRBV27 and TRBJ2-1, with D hard to call. Trimming stripped 7 bases from V and 0 bases from J, with 10 bases between. This CDR3 has 14 amino acids. Germline CDR1 reads MNHEY; CDR2 reads SMNVEV (reference sequence). The CDR3 sequence: CASKVHSSYNEQFF. Written as DNA, the CDR3 is TGTGCCAGCAAAGTGCACAGCTCCTACAATGAGCAGTTCTTC.

The genes are TRBV29-1 and TRBJ2-7; D possibly uses TRBD1 or TRBD2 (5 bases each). Germline V lookup: CDR1 SQVTM, CDR2 ANQGSEA. This CDR3 has 12 amino acids. Trimming stripped 4 bases from V and 8 bases from J, with 15 bases between. CDR3 loop: CSVGLGESQQYF. CDR3 nucleotide sequence: TGCAGCGTTGGGCTGGGGGAATCGCAGCAGTACTTC.